This record covers a single T cell receptor beta chain. The data stem from a study of OX40 agonist ivuxolimab in advanced cancers. The CDR3 spans 17 residues. CDR1 and CDR2 from the germline V gene are WSHSY and SAAADI. V gave up 3 bases and J gave up 6 bases; unmatched junction bases: 15. Libraries were prepared by immunoSEQ multiplex PCR; TCRdb keeps only in-frame clonotypes and omits some of them. The sample carries 71,000 or so clones, 86% recorded once. The starting material was CD4+ or CD8+ T cells sorted from blood, obtained in a trial of the OX40 agonist ivuxolimab. This chain uses TRBV10-2 with TRBJ2-3; 7 nucleotides agree with TRBD1. The clonotype originates from an adult with an advanced solid tumor such as melanoma, head and neck, liver or kidney cancer. CDR3 DNA sequence: TGCGCCAGCAGTGATCAGACAGGGTCGTCTGGTCCGGATACGCAGTATTTT. This codes for CASSDQTGSSGPDTQYF.